This passage covers 27 T cell receptor beta chains from one sample sequenced in a study of early T cells in non-severe SARS-CoV-2 infection. One entry per CDR3 protein, called by TCRdb with MiXCR from the 5' RACE reads. The sample yields roughly 110,000 distinct CDR3 sequences, approximately 12% seen once. Sequencing was done on a sample of whole blood. The receptors were gathered from an adult who was a healthcare worker with PCR-confirmed SARS-CoV-2 infection or an uninfected control (not recorded which).

The chain employs TRBV6-2 or TRBV6-3 and TRBJ2-7; 7 positions agree with TRBD2. Germline trimming cut 0 bases from V and 4 bases from J; bases unmatched to any gene: 18. CDR1 and CDR2 from the germline V gene are MNHEY and SVGEGT. This CDR3 region has 19 residues. As DNA, the CDR3 is TGTGCCAGCAGTTACTCGCCAACCCCTGCGGGAGCTGTGTTGTACGAGCAGTACTTC. It is translated as CASSYSPTPAGAVLYEQYF.

The chain recombines TRBV6-6 with TRBJ1-2; perhaps TRBD1 as D (5 bases). The CDR3 runs 14 residues. V dropped 4 bases and J dropped 4 bases, with 13 bases sitting between them. Germline CDR1 and CDR2: MNHNY and SVGAGI (reference sequence). The CDR3 DNA sequence: TGTGCCAGCAGTTTGGAGGGGCTGACCTATGGCTACACCTTC. Amino acid sequence: CASSLEGLTYGYTF.

At least ten counts were recorded for this clonotype. The chain carries TRBV28 and TRBJ1-5, with unresolved D. V was clipped by 3 bases and J by 6 bases, with 9 bases between them. CDR1 and CDR2 (germline): MDHEN, SYDVKM. The CDR3 runs to 13 residues. CDR3 DNA sequence: TGTGCCAGCAGTTTCGGAGGGAGTCAGCCCCAGCATTTT. It yields the protein CASSFGGSQPQHF.

This clonotype was counted only a few times. V is TRBV20-1 and J is TRBJ2-1, with D possibly matching TRBD2 (6 bases). CDR3 length: 13 residues. V was cut by 1 base and J by 7 bases, with 11 bases left in between. Germline CDR1 is DFQATT and CDR2 is SNEGSKA (reference sequence). CDR3 coding DNA: TGCAGTGCTAGAGGTCTTGGGACTAATGAGCAGTTCTTC. Translation gives CSARGLGTNEQFF.

V is TRBV6-2 or TRBV6-3 and J is TRBJ2-1; 10 bases agree with TRBD1. Germline V gene sequence: CDR1 MNHEY, CDR2 SVGEGT. The CDR3 runs 14 residues. The trim removed 5 bases at V and 9 bases at J, leaving 7 bases unmatched. CDR3 in amino acids: CASSQRQGAFEQFF. CDR3 DNA sequence: TGTGCCAGCAGTCAGAGACAGGGGGCATTTGAGCAGTTCTTC.

The sample holds many counts of this clonotype. The chain combines TRBV27 with TRBJ2-5; TRBD2 agrees at 11 bases. V was clipped by 6 bases and J by 4 bases; unmatched bases: 4. CDR1 is MNHEY, CDR2 SMNVEV, per germline (reference sequence). The CDR3 loop spans 14 amino acids. The CDR3 loop is CASRRTSGRETQYF. In DNA, the CDR3 is TGTGCCAGCAGAAGAACTAGCGGGAGAGAGACCCAGTACTTC.

J is TRBJ2-3 and V is TRBV28, with 7 bases identical to TRBD2. V was clipped by 10 bases and J by 0 bases; unmatched bases: 4. This CDR3 spans 13 amino acids. CDR1 and CDR2 (germline): MDHEN, SYDVKM. CDR3 sequence: CAITGRSTDTQYF. In DNA form, the CDR3 reads TGTGCCATCACCGGGAGGAGCACAGATACGCAGTATTTT.

This rearrangement joins TRBV5-1 to TRBJ2-3, with 9 bases aligning to TRBD2. Germline CDR1 is SGHRS and CDR2 is YFSETQ. CDR3 length equals 16 residues. J gave up 7 bases and V 0 bases, and 9 bases lay outside the gene matches. CDR3 DNA sequence: TGCGCCAGCAGCTTGGGTTCGGCTAGCGGGGCCAATACGCAGTATTTT. It codes for CASSLGSASGANTQYF.

The V call is TRBV29-1, the J call TRBJ2-4; D gene uncertain. The CDR3 consists of 13 residues. Trimming took off 4 bases at V and 5 bases at J, with 12 bases between the two ends. CDR1 and CDR2 (germline): SQVTM, ANQGSEA. This chain's CDR3 is CSVAGLGQNIQYF. In nucleotides, the CDR3 is TGCAGCGTTGCCGGTCTCGGGCAAAACATTCAGTACTTC.

The V call is TRBV6-2 or TRBV6-3, the J call TRBJ2-7, with a weak D call TRBD2 (6 bases). The length of the CDR3 is 15 residues. Germline values: CDR1 MNHEY, CDR2 SVGEGT. Trimming took off 6 bases at V and 4 bases at J, with 19 bases between the two ends. CDR3 sequence: CASSPDGSPYYEQYF. For the CDR3, the DNA is TGTGCCAGCAGCCCAGACGGGAGCCCATATTACGAGCAGTACTTC.

This clonotype was observed a few times. J is TRBJ2-7 and V is TRBV20-1, with 8 positions matching TRBD1. Per the germline V gene, CDR1 is DFQATT and CDR2 is SNEGSKA (reference sequence). Trimming took 1 base from V and 2 from J; bases not matched to a gene: 1. The CDR3 length is 13 residues. The CDR3 nucleotides are TGCAGTGCTAGAGGGACAGGGACCTACGAGCAGTACTTC. Translated: CSARGTGTYEQYF.

This clonotype was counted many times. The chain recombines TRBV4-3 with TRBJ1-1; D perhaps matches TRBD1 (5 bases). Trimming shortened V by 0 bases and J by 4 bases, and 12 bases separated the two germline ends. From germline, CDR1 is LGHNA and CDR2 YSLEER. The length of the CDR3 is 15 residues. CDR3 DNA: TGCGCCAGCAGCCAAGACCAGGGAGGGGTCACTGAAGCTTTCTTT. Its protein is CASSQDQGGVTEAFF.

This clonotype was observed a few times. The chain employs TRBV4-1 and TRBJ2-7, with D uncertain. Germline CDR1 and CDR2: MGHRA and YSYEKL. The CDR3 totals 13 residues. V lost 1 base and J 4 bases, leaving 8 bases between the germline ends. CDR3 DNA: TGCGCCAGCAGCCAAGCCTTACAGTACGAGCAGTACTTC. Protein product: CASSQALQYEQYF.

In this sample, this clonotype turned up many times. V usage is TRBV20-1 and J usage is TRBJ2-7; 10 bases line up with TRBD1. The junction had 9 bases not matched to a gene; V was cut back by 0 bases and J by 4 bases. There are 16 residues in the CDR3. CDR1 is DFQATT, CDR2 SNEGSKA, per germline (reference sequence). The CDR3: CSARDPGTGVLYEQYF. The CDR3 nucleotides are TGCAGTGCTAGAGATCCAGGGACAGGGGTCTTATACGAGCAGTACTTC.

This rearrangement joins TRBV7-2 to TRBJ2-7, with 14 bases lining up with TRBD2. This CDR3 has 16 amino acids. V lost 2 bases and J lost 6; bases outside the gene matches: 6. CDR1 and CDR2 (germline): SGHTA, FQGNSA. CDR3 nucleotide sequence: TGTGCCAGCAGCTTACAGACTAGCGGGAGGGCCTCCGAGCAGTACTTC. This translates into CASSLQTSGRASEQYF.

V and J are TRBV6-5 and TRBJ2-1; D unclear. In germline, CDR1 is MNHEY, CDR2 SVGAGI. The CDR3 covers 19 residues. Trimming pared 0 bases from V and 7 bases from J, leaving 25 bases between. DNA for the CDR3: TGTGCCAGCAGTTACTCGCCGTACCCCGTCGGCCTCCCTGGAAATGAGCAGTTCTTC. This codes for CASSYSPYPVGLPGNEQFF.

Regarding this clonotype: Germline and junction disagree at one end, which may indicate a read error. The gene calls are TRBV5-5 and TRBJ2-5, with 11 bases that match TRBD2. Germline V gene sequence: CDR1 SGHKS, CDR2 YYEKEE (reference sequence). The CDR3 has 14 residues. The CDR3 nucleotides read TGTGCCAGCAGCCACCTAGCGGGAGGAGAGACCCGGTACTTC. Amino acids: CASSHLAGGETRYF.

Here the CDR3 DNA reads TGTGCCAGCAGCTTATACAGAGATTCACCCCTCCACTTT. It yields the protein CASSLYRDSPLHF. This chain links TRBV7-9 with TRBJ1-6; D unresolved. This CDR3 is 13 amino acids long. Trimming removed 2 bases from V and 8 bases from J, with 7 bases in between. Germline values: CDR1 SEHNR, CDR2 FQNEAQ (reference sequence).

This clonotype was observed many times. The chain joins TRBV11-2 to TRBJ2-1; the D is unclear. The ends were cut back, 0 bases at V and 6 bases at J, with 6 bases in the middle. There are 13 residues in the CDR3. Germline V gene data show CDR1 as SGHAT and CDR2 as FQNNGV. Here the CDR3 DNA reads TGTGCCAGCAGCTTAGACGAGATCAATGAGCAGTTCTTC. It is translated as CASSLDEINEQFF. The full variable domain, its missing parts supplied by reference TRBV11-2 and TRBJ2-1, is EAGVAQSPRYKIIEKRQSVAFWCNPISGHATLYWYQQILGQGPKLLIQFQNNGVVDDSQLPKDRFSAERLKGVDSTLKIQPAKLEDSAVYLCASSLDEINEQFFGPGTRLTVL.

This clonotype was counted many times. The V gene is TRBV5-5, the J gene TRBJ2-2; possible D gene TRBD2, 6 bases. The germline V gene has CDR1 SGHKS and CDR2 YYEKEE (reference sequence). V gave up 1 base and J gave up 2 bases, with 12 bases separating them. This CDR3 spans 16 amino acids. The CDR3 DNA reads TGTGCCAGCAGCTTGTTATTCGGGGGTAACACCGGGGAGCTGTTTTTT. Residues: CASSLLFGGNTGELFF.

This clonotype was counted between two and nine times. The chain uses TRBV9 and TRBJ2-1, with D tentatively TRBD1 or TRBD2 (6 bases each). Trimming removed 0 bases from V and 5 bases from J, with 21 bases in between. Germline V gives CDR1 SGDLS, CDR2 YYNGEE. The length of the CDR3 is 18 residues. CDR3 residues: CASSVGGGTARVDNEQFF. The CDR3, as DNA: TGTGCCAGCAGCGTAGGAGGGGGGACTGCCAGGGTCGACAATGAGCAGTTCTTC.

The gene calls are TRBV12-3 or TRBV12-4 and TRBJ1-3; D is undetermined. The CDR3 runs to 13 residues. V lost 6 bases and J 4 bases, leaving 10 bases between the germline ends. In DNA form, the CDR3 reads TGTGCCAGCAGCTGGGGTTTAGGAAACACCATATATTTT. It translates to CASSWGLGNTIYF.

This clonotype was counted ten times or more. The DNA of the CDR3 is TGTGCCAGCAGCCAACAGGGGTATCAGCCCCAGCATTTT. Protein product: CASSQQGYQPQHF. This chain uses TRBV7-9 with TRBJ1-5; 7 bases line up with TRBD1. Per germline, CDR1 SEHNR and CDR2 FQNEAQ (reference sequence). The CDR3 is 13 amino acids. V was clipped by 5 bases and J by 5 bases; unmatched bases: 3.

In its sample, this clonotype was seen many times. This chain connects TRBV28 to TRBJ2-6; unclear D gene. V dropped 2 bases and J dropped 4 bases, with 3 bases sitting between them. Germline CDR1 is MDHEN and CDR2 is SYDVKM. The CDR3 contains 13 residues. The CDR3 is CASSLAGANVLTF. CDR3 nucleotide sequence: TGTGCCAGCAGTTTAGCAGGGGCCAACGTCCTGACTTTC.

In this sample, this clonotype turned up a few times. The chain's CDR3 is CASSSYGELFF. The CDR3 DNA follows: TGTGCCAGCAGTTCCTACGGGGAGCTGTTTTTT. V is TRBV2 and J is TRBJ2-2; D not certain. CDR1 SNHLY and CDR2 FYNNEI come from the germline V gene. With 5 bases removed from V and 7 bases from J, the gap between germline ends came to 5 bases. This CDR3 region has 11 residues.

This clonotype was recorded a few times. The rearrangement uses TRBV5-1 and TRBJ2-3; TRBD2 might be the D (5 bases). The ends were cut back, 4 bases at V and 1 base at J, with 10 bases in the middle. Germline V gene data show CDR1 as SGHRS and CDR2 as YFSETQ. This CDR3 has 14 amino acids. This CDR3 reads CASSRGRGTDTQYF. The CDR3 DNA reads as TGCGCCAGCAGCCGGGGAAGGGGCACAGATACGCAGTATTTT.

The rearrangement joins TRBV23-1 to TRBJ2-1; 9 bases match TRBD2. TRBV23-1 is filed as an ORF, its function uncertain. CDR3 length equals 16 residues. With 0 bases clipped from V and 7 bases from J, the junction kept 7 bases outside the gene matches. The CDR3 sequence is CASSQSDLAGINEQFF. As DNA, the CDR3 is TGCGCCAGCAGTCAATCGGATCTAGCGGGAATAAATGAGCAGTTCTTC.